This T cell receptor beta chain was identified during a study of patients with pleural tuberculosis. In its sample, this clonotype was seen many times. TCRdb reprocessed the reads with MiXCR, giving one entry per CDR3 protein. Of approximately 53,000 distinct CDR3 sequences in the sample, less than 9.5% were seen once. The V end lost 3 bases, the J end lost 8 bases, and 16 bases lay between the germline ends. The length of the CDR3 is 13 residues. Germline lookup yields CDR1 DFQATT and CDR2 SNEGSKA (reference sequence). The chain couples TRBV20-1 to TRBJ1-1, with D possibly matching TRBD1 (6 bases). The receptor comes from a human donor with pleural tuberculosis. This CDR3 is CSAREGGQREAFF. Written as DNA, the CDR3 is TGCAGTGCTAGGGAGGGGGGGCAGAGAGAAGCTTTCTTT.